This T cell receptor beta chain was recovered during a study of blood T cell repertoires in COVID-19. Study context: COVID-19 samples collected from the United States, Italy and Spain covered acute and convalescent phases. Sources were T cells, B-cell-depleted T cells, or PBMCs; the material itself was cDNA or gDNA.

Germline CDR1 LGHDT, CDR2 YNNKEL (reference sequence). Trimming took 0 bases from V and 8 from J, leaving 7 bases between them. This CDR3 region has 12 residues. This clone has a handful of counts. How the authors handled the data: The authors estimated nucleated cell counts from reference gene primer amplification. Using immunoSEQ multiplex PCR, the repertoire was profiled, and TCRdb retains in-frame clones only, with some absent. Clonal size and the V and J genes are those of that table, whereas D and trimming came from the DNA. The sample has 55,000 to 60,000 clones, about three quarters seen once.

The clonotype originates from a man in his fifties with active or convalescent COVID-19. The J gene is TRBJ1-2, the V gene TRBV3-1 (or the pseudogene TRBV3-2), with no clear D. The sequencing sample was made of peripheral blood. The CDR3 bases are TGTGCCAGCAGCCAAGATAGCGCGGGCTACACCTTC. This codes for CASSQDSAGYTF.